This T cell receptor beta chain is from a study of PD-1 blockade in classical Hodgkin lymphoma. Generated by immunoSEQ multiplex PCR, the TCRdb table keeps only in-frame clones and is missing some. The sample contains roughly 12,000 clones, approximately 81% of which appear only once. Germline assignment: CDR1 SGHTA and CDR2 FQGNSA. The CDR3 contains 16 residues. Trimming stripped 2 bases from V and 0 bases from J, with 13 bases between. Relapse was seen in all patients after autologous stem cell transplantation, and brentuximab vedotin exposure was variable. This rearrangement joins TRBV7-2 to TRBJ1-1, with TRBD1 as a possible D gene (5 bases). The receptor comes from a human donor with classical Hodgkin lymphoma. The specimen comprised peripheral blood mononuclear cells (PBMCs), sampled at baseline. The DNA for the CDR3 is TGTGCCAGCAGCTTATTCGGGGGGAGGATGAACACTGAAGCTTTCTTT. Its translation: CASSLFGGRMNTEAFF.